The source of this T cell receptor beta chain is a study of blood T cell repertoires in COVID-19. Study overall: There were acute and convalescent COVID-19 samples, and they came from the United States, Italy and Spain. Nucleic acid was either cDNA or gDNA, and it came from T cells, B-cell-depleted T cells, or PBMCs.

CDR1 is SGHTA and CDR2 is FQGTGA in the germline V gene. Between the trimmed V and J ends, which lost 0 bases and 3 bases, there was a span of 15 bases. This CDR3 is 16 amino acids long. Study processing details: Using reference gene primer amplification, nucleated cell counts were estimated. Some clones are missing from TCRdb's copy, which holds only in-frame ones; the method was immunoSEQ multiplex PCR. The V and J calls and clone size come from that table; D and trimming were worked out from the DNA. This table holds around 370,000 clones, 90% found once. The J gene is TRBJ2-7, the V gene TRBV7-3; D is ambiguous. Sequencing used peripheral blood. This clonotype was sampled from a man younger than 35 with active or convalescent COVID-19. DNA for the CDR3: TGTGCCAGCAGCTTAACTTTTCGCATTACAGTCTACGAGCAGTACTTC. The encoded protein is CASSLTFRITVYEQYF.